These 18 T cell receptor beta chains came from one sample sequenced in a study of blood T cells in healthy people across ages (dated by TCRdb to the mid-2010s). The library was obtained by 5' RACE. Sequencing used an Illumina HiSeq 2500. The second PCR ran for roughly 7 to 11 cycles and used a J-beta primer mix along with a sample-barcoded 5' primer. In-frame beta chains were kept once TCRdb had trimmed the public reads at Q25 with fastp and called clones with MiXCR. Each CDR3 protein gets just one entry, which takes the most common genes and DNA from the rows behind it. Across this sample there are about 570,000 distinct CDR3 sequences, with 27% seen only once. Around 20% of the sample goes to the ten largest clones. The material sequenced was blood. The source of these receptors is a woman aged 70-85 years in good health.

The genes are TRBV7-6 and TRBJ2-5, with 8 bases aligning to TRBD1. Germline values: CDR1 SGHVS, CDR2 FNYEAQ. The CDR3 sequence is 14 residues long. Trimming cost V 7 bases and J 4 bases; bases outside gene matches: 8. CDR3 DNA sequence: TGTGCCAGCACGCAGGGGGCTGGGGGAGAGACCCAGTACTTC. This gives the protein CASTQGAGGETQYF.

The chain carries TRBV28 and TRBJ2-7; the D gene is possibly TRBD1 (6 bases). Germline loops: CDR1 MDHEN, CDR2 SYDVKM. CDR3 length: 14 residues. V was pared by 7 bases and J by 2 bases, with 15 bases between. In DNA form, the CDR3 reads TGTGCCAGCACCTATGGGGGCCGACCCTACGAGCAGTACTTC. This sequence encodes CASTYGGRPYEQYF. Variable domain in full (rest from reference TRBV28 and TRBJ2-7): DVKVTQSSRYLVKRTGEKVFLECVQDMDHENMFWYRQDPGLGLRLIYFSYDVKMKEKGDIPEGYSVSREKKERFSLILESASTNQTSMYLCASTYGGRPYEQYFGPGTRLTVT.

This clonotype appeared a few times. The chain recombines TRBV12-3 or TRBV12-4 with TRBJ1-5, with D possibly matching TRBD1 (5 bases). CDR3 length: 12 residues. V lost 7 bases and J lost 9, with 13 bases in between. CDR3 sequence: CASKQGQGPQHF. The CDR3 nucleotides are TGTGCCAGCAAGCAGGGTCAGGGGCCCCAGCATTTT.

This clonotype was found a few times. The rearrangement links TRBV6-2 or TRBV6-3 to TRBJ1-4; no firm D call. V was clipped by 4 bases and J by 5 bases, with 11 bases between them. Germline assignment: CDR1 MNHEY and CDR2 SVGEGT. The CDR3 spans 14 residues. The CDR3 protein is CASSSPGRNEKLFF. The CDR3 nucleotides are TGTGCCAGCAGTTCCCCGGGCCGGAATGAAAAACTGTTTTTT.

This clonotype was counted only a few times. The rearrangement joins TRBV29-1 to TRBJ2-7; 7 bases agree with TRBD2. The CDR3 length is 13 residues. Germline lookup yields CDR1 SQVTM and CDR2 ANQGSEA. Unmatched junction bases numbered 9, after V lost 7 bases and J lost 3 bases. As DNA, the CDR3 is TGCAGCGCCGCGGGGTCTAGCGGCTACGAGCAGTACTTC. As protein: CSAAGSSGYEQYF.

In its sample, this clonotype was seen a few times. The CDR3 DNA reads TGTGCCAGCAGTTTTAGCACAGGGGATACGAGATGGTCCTACGAGCAGTACTTC. Protein sequence: CASSFSTGDTRWSYEQYF. The chain links TRBV27 to TRBJ2-5; TRBD1 matches at 7 bases. The DNA end favors TRBJ2-7, so the J call may be wrong. This CDR3 has 18 amino acids. Germline values: CDR1 MNHEY, CDR2 SMNVEV (reference sequence).

The sample holds a few counts of this clonotype. The gene calls are TRBV19 and TRBJ1-2; D gene unclear. Germline V lookup: CDR1 LNHDA, CDR2 SQIVND (reference sequence). Deletions cut 6 bases from V and 2 bases from J, with 16 bases between. The CDR3 is 15 residues long. CDR3 nucleotides: TGTGCCAGTAGCCCCGGGCGGGCGTTGAACTATGGCTACACCTTC. It yields the protein CASSPGRALNYGYTF.

The chain links TRBV5-6 to TRBJ2-1, with a possible D match to TRBD2 (6 bases). The end of the DNA fits TRBJ2-7 better, so the J call may be wrong. Germline CDR1 is SGHDT and CDR2 is YYEEEE. The CDR3 consists of 17 residues. DNA of the CDR3: TGTGCCAGCAGCGGGCCCTGGGAGCGGGTGCTCTCCTACGAGCAGTACTTC. Translation: CASSGPWERVLSYEQYF.

This rearrangement joins TRBV5-1 to TRBJ2-3; D is perhaps TRBD1 or TRBD2 (5 bases each). Trimming pared 1 base from V and 1 base from J, leaving 13 bases between. CDR1 is SGHRS, CDR2 YFSETQ, per germline. The CDR3 totals 16 residues. CDR3 in amino acids: CASSLSGTVGTDTQYF. In nucleotides, the CDR3 is TGCGCCAGCAGCTTGTCGGGGACCGTCGGCACAGATACGCAGTATTTT.

This clonotype showed up just a few times. DNA for the CDR3: TGCGCCAGCAGTCAAACCGGGACTGGGGTCTATGGCTACACCTTC. It translates to CASSQTGTGVYGYTF. The V and J genes are TRBV4-3 and TRBJ1-2, with D possibly matching TRBD1 (5 bases). Deletions cut 6 bases from V and 4 bases from J, with 18 bases between. The CDR3 has 15 amino acids. Germline V gene lookup returns CDR1 LGHNA and CDR2 YSLEER.

J is TRBJ2-7 and V is TRBV7-2; D might be TRBD1 (6 bases). V lost 2 bases, J lost 0 bases, and 14 bases lay in between. The V gene's germline CDR1 is SGHTA and CDR2 FQGNSA. The CDR3 length is 16 residues. CDR3 DNA: TGTGCCAGCAGCTTACATCAGGGGAGTTTCTCCTACGAGCAGTACTTC. Its protein product is CASSLHQGSFSYEQYF.

This clonotype was seen a few times. The chain uses TRBV7-2 and TRBJ2-3; a possible D gene is TRBD1 (5 bases). This CDR3 has 16 residues. Germline V gives CDR1 SGHTA, CDR2 FQGNSA. Trimming pared 0 bases from V and 5 bases from J, leaving 15 bases between. The CDR3 reads CASSLATTATGDTQYF. The CDR3 coding sequence is TGTGCCAGCAGCTTAGCGACGACAGCGACCGGAGATACGCAGTATTTT.

In DNA, the CDR3 is TGCAGCGTTGCGCAGGGATTCTCTGGGGCCAACGTCCTGACTTTC. This codes for CSVAQGFSGANVLTF. The gene calls are TRBV29-1 and TRBJ2-6, with D possibly being TRBD1 (5 bases). Germline V CDR1 and CDR2: SQVTM, ANQGSEA. The CDR3 extends over 15 amino acids. V lost 4 bases to trimming and J lost 0 bases, with 10 bases between them.

This clonotype showed up many times. V and J are TRBV29-1 and TRBJ1-2; maybe TRBD1 (6 bases). Germline values: CDR1 SQVTM, CDR2 ANQGSEA. The CDR3 runs to 13 residues. The V and J ends lost 7 bases and 0 bases respectively, with 12 bases between them. The CDR3 region is CSAWTVSNYGYTF. CDR3 DNA sequence: TGCAGCGCCTGGACAGTATCTAACTATGGCTACACCTTC.

This clonotype was observed many times. The rearrangement uses TRBV6-1 and TRBJ2-7, with 10 bases lining up with TRBD2. Germline trimming cut 4 bases from V and 3 bases from J; bases unmatched to any gene: 6. The length of the CDR3 is 15 residues. CDR1 MNHNS and CDR2 SASEGT come from the germline V gene. For the CDR3, the DNA is TGTGCCAGCAGTGTGGAAGCGGGGGGGCTCTACGAGCAGTACTTC. This encodes CASSVEAGGLYEQYF.

A few counts support this clonotype. The J gene is TRBJ2-1, the V gene TRBV12-3 or TRBV12-4; 16 positions match TRBD2. V lost 5 bases and J lost 12; bases outside the gene matches: 13. There are 17 residues in the CDR3. The CDR3: CASSDKAGTSGGAWQFF. The CDR3 nucleotides read TGTGCCAGCAGTGATAAAGCCGGGACTAGCGGGGGGGCCTGGCAGTTCTTC.

The V gene is TRBV6-2 or TRBV6-3, the J gene TRBJ1-1, with D hard to call. The germline V and J ends were trimmed by 0 bases and 11 bases, with 13 bases remaining between them. Germline lookup yields CDR1 MNHEY and CDR2 SVGEGT. This CDR3 comprises 13 residues. CDR3 sequence: CASSYSTFPGAFF. CDR3 DNA: TGTGCCAGCAGTTACTCGACATTTCCCGGGGCTTTCTTT.

The chain joins TRBV12-3 or TRBV12-4 to TRBJ2-7; 8 bases agree with TRBD1. The CDR3 runs to 14 residues. J lost 5 bases, V lost 4 bases, and 7 bases had no gene match. The CDR3 coding sequence is TGTGCCAGCAGTTCATGGACAGGGAAGAACGAGCAGTACTTC. Encoded protein: CASSSWTGKNEQYF.